This TCR beta chain emerged from a study of blood T cell repertoires in COVID-19. Study context: From the United States, Italy and Spain came samples of acute and convalescent COVID-19. The analysed material was cDNA or gDNA that came from T cells, B-cell-depleted T cells, or PBMCs.

The CDR3 sequence is 18 residues long. The V and J ends lost 0 bases and 4 bases, in that order; junction bases with no gene match: 7. CDR1 and CDR2 (germline): MNHEY, SMNVEV (reference sequence). The authors' processing: Amplification of reference gene primers was used by the study to estimate nucleated cell counts. Measured with immunoSEQ multiplex PCR; TCRdb has only the in-frame clones, and not every one. Clone size and V and J calls were adopted from that table, with D and trimming inferred from the DNA. In the table there are some 120,000 clones, approximately 85% of which are singletons. The chain employs TRBV27 and TRBJ2-1, with 12 nucleotides matching TRBD2. Material for sequencing was peripheral blood. This TCR was recovered from a man older than 75 with active or convalescent COVID-19. This CDR3 is CASSLSSSGGAYYNEQFF. The CDR3 DNA follows: TGTGCCAGCAGTTTATCGTCTAGCGGGGGGGCATATTACAATGAGCAGTTCTTC.